The clone carrying this T cell receptor (beta chain) appeared a few times. The antigen remains undetermined. As every portion of the isolated RNA was reverse transcribed, the sequencing read expressed TCRB transcripts. There were 3 million to 4 million reads on average in the naive, central memory and regulatory T cell samples. Generated by immunoSEQ multiplex PCR, the TCRdb table keeps only in-frame clones and is missing some. The sample yields more than 300,000 clones, about 15% seen once. With 4 bases clipped from V and 9 bases from J, the junction kept 10 bases outside the gene matches. The CDR3 covers 15 residues. Germline lookup yields CDR1 SGHRS and CDR2 YFSETQ. This entry belongs to a study of beta chain features in type 1 diabetes. Study-wide points: Comparison showed that naive, central memory and Treg TCRB repertoires appeared more similar among patients than among healthy donors. Type 1 diabetes patients showed fewer insertions and more deletions at VDJ junctions.

This TCR came from a woman under 30 in good health. This chain connects TRBV5-1 to TRBJ2-1; 10 nucleotides line up with TRBD2. Input material: naive CD4+ T cells from blood. The CDR3 protein is CASSQIAGGYLEQFF. The CDR3 nucleotides read TGCGCCAGCAGCCAGATAGCGGGAGGTTATCTTGAGCAGTTCTTC.